This T cell receptor beta chain was profiled in a study of beta chain features in type 1 diabetes. Study outcomes and limitations: Resolution of whether HLA type affects TCRB rearrangement was not achieved here.

J was trimmed by 4 bases and V by 6 bases; bases with no gene match: 5. Germline V gives CDR1 SNHLY, CDR2 FYNNEI. This CDR3 region has 15 residues. Staining for CD45RO/CCR7/CD25/CD127/CD95/CD27 allowed sorting of CD4+ naive, central memory, regulatory and stem cell-like memory cells. As every portion of the isolated RNA was reverse transcribed, the sequencing read expressed TCRB transcripts. Generated by immunoSEQ multiplex PCR, the TCRdb table keeps only in-frame clones and is missing some. The table includes about 620,000 clones, roughly 15% detected once. This clone turned up a few times. Its matching antigen is unknown.

Sequenced: naive CD4+ T cells from blood. V usage is TRBV2 and J usage is TRBJ2-7; 14 bases align to TRBD2. The clonotype comes from a man between 18 and 29 years old in good health. CDR3 sequence (DNA): TGTGCCAGCAGGAGGGGACTAGCGGGAGCTTACGAGCAGTACTTC. This sequence encodes CASRRGLAGAYEQYF.